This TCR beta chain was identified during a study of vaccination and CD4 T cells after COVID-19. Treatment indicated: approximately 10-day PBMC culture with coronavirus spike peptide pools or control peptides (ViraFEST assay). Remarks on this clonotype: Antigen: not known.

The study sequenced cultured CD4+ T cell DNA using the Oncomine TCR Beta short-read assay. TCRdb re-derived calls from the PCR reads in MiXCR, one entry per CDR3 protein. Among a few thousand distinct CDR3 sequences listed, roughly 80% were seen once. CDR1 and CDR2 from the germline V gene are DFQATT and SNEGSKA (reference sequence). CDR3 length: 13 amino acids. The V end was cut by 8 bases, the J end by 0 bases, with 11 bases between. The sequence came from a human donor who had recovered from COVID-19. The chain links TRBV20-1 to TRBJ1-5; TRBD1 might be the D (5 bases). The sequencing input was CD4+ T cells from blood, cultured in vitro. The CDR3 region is CSTRQYSNQPQHF. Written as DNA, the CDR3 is TGCAGTACCCGACAGTATAGCAATCAGCCCCAGCATTTT.